This T cell receptor beta chain appears in the sequencing data of a study of blood T cell repertoires in COVID-19. Study information: T cells, B-cell-depleted T cells, or PBMCs supplied cDNA or gDNA.

Germline CDR1 and CDR2: SGHRS and YFSETQ. The CDR3 contains 13 residues. V was clipped by 7 bases and J by 0 bases, with 8 bases between them. Measured with immunoSEQ multiplex PCR; TCRdb has only the in-frame clones, and not every one. The data contain over 150,000 clones, roughly 80% of them singletons. The sequencing sample was made of peripheral blood. The chain has TRBV5-1 and TRBJ2-1; possible D gene TRBD1, 5 bases. The receptor's source is a woman at least 80 years old with acute or convalescent COVID-19. The CDR3 coding sequence is TGCGCCAGCCGACAGACCTCCTACAATGAGCAGTTCTTC. It codes for CASRQTSYNEQFF.